This entry describes one T cell receptor beta chain. Antigen specificity is unknown. The sample belongs to a study of graft-versus-host responses after intestinal transplantation. Study-level background: Recipients across the board were started on anti-thymocyte globulin induction, then kept on tacrolimus and steroids for about 3 years.

TCRdb's copy holds only in-frame clones and misses some; the assay was immunoSEQ multiplex PCR. Of more than 85,000 clones detected, about 94% appear once; the ten largest clones hold 0.4% to 0.55%. Study-wide results and caveats: Recipient marrow held GvH clones, some first seen in ileum or blood.

The sequencing here drew on unstimulated CD8+ T cells sorted from spleen or lymph node cells, taken before intestinal transplant. This clonotype originated in a human donor who received an intestinal transplant.

The CDR3 protein is CASSDSEQYF. In DNA, the CDR3 is TGTGCCAGCAGTGACTCCGAGCAGTACTTC. This chain uses TRBV6-1 with TRBJ2-7; D not resolved. Trimming cost V 3 bases and J 6 bases, with 3 bases left between them. The CDR3 sequence is 10 residues long. Germline CDR1 MNHNS, CDR2 SASEGT.